This T cell receptor (beta chain) was sequenced for a study of T cell changes during pregnancy in multiple sclerosis (dated by TCRdb to about 2019). As for the study more broadly: The study looked at changes in the T cell repertoire across pregnancy in women with multiple sclerosis.

The germline V end is reduced by 4 bases and the J end by 4 bases; junction bases left unmatched: 13. From its cysteine to its phenylalanine, the CDR3 spans 16 amino acids. Solely the CDR3 DNA is kept, with 48 bases framed from the first base. CDR1 and CDR2 were assigned from the germline V gene as SGDLS and YYNGEE. For this clone: The target of this receptor is not known. No per-base quality is available; no much larger clone lies one base away.

Library prep was done by the immunoSEQ multiplex PCR assay. TCRdb obtained this table from immuneACCESS and retained in-frame rearrangements with V and J assigned. These tables miss some clones; where compared with another copy, unresolved V genes account for less than half of the shortfall, and the remainder is unexplained. The sample has 35,000 to 45,000 clones on record, 90% of them singletons. The top ten clonotypes cover less than 0.45% of the sample. This specimen consisted of CD4+ T cells from peripheral blood mononuclear cells, obtained in the third trimester of pregnancy. The sequence was obtained from a female donor with multiple sclerosis, enrolled in a pregnancy study. The rearrangement joined TRBV9 to TRBJ1-2; a stretch of 7 junction bases matches TRBD1. The CDR3 here reads CASSRDGQVASYGYTF. The DNA sequence is TGTGCCAGCAGCCGCGATGGACAGGTGGCGAGCTATGGCTACACCTTC.